Presented here are 27 T cell receptor beta chains from one specimen sequenced in a study of shared clonotypes between healthy human individuals. Assay: immunoSEQ multiplex PCR; the TCRdb copy retains only in-frame clones and omits some. The data show about 1.1 million clones, about 80% seen once. What was sequenced was memory CD4+ T cells from PBMCs. Stated subset: CD45RA-negative fraction. These receptors originate from a man aged 18 to 30 in good health. Some clones in this sample may be carry-over from other donors' samples.

V and J are TRBV2 and TRBJ2-5; tentatively, D is TRBD2 (6 bases). This CDR3 has 12 residues. V lost 11 bases, J lost 2 bases, and 12 bases lay in between. Germline-derived CDR1 and CDR2 are SNHLY and FYNNEI. This CDR3 reads CAGRLGQETQYF. CDR3 in DNA: TGTGCCGGACGACTAGGTCAAGAGACCCAGTACTTC.

The J gene is TRBJ2-5, the V gene TRBV7-2, with 11 bases matching TRBD2. Germline V gene lookup returns CDR1 SGHTA and CDR2 FQGNSA. This CDR3 spans 17 amino acids. V gave up 1 base and J gave up 4 bases; unmatched junction bases: 8. The CDR3 DNA reads TGTGCCAGCAGCTTAGGTGGTAGCGGGAGGGCTTTAGAGACCCAGTACTTC. Translation: CASSLGGSGRALETQYF.

The chain employs TRBV7-3 and TRBJ2-1, with TRBD2 identical over 7 bases. This CDR3 comprises 14 residues. V gave up 0 bases and J gave up 9 bases; unmatched junction bases: 5. Germline loops: CDR1 SGHTA, CDR2 FQGTGA. CDR3 nucleotide sequence: TGTGCCAGCAGCTTAACGAGTTTAGCGGGTGAGCAGTTCTTC. Protein: CASSLTSLAGEQFF.

The chain couples TRBV5-1 to TRBJ1-1; D ambiguous. There are 13 residues in the CDR3. Deletions cut 4 bases from V and 11 bases from J, with 18 bases between. Germline V gene data show CDR1 as SGHRS and CDR2 as YFSETQ. The CDR3 nucleotides read TGCGCCAGCAGCCCCGGACCTACGGAGGAGGCTTTCTTT. Encoded protein: CASSPGPTEEAFF.

As for this clone: Germline is not matched at one junction end, which may reflect a read error. V gene TRBV2 combines with J gene TRBJ2-5; D may be TRBD1 or TRBD2 (6 bases each). This CDR3 has 11 residues. The V gene's germline CDR1 is SNHLY and CDR2 FYNNEI. In nucleotides, the CDR3 is TGCTGTGGGGGGCTGGAAGAGACCCAGTACTTC. Amino acids: CCGGLEETQYF.

Only a few counts were recorded for this clone. The J gene is TRBJ1-1, the V gene TRBV11-2, with D possibly TRBD1 on 5 matching bases. Germline V gene sequence: CDR1 SGHAT, CDR2 FQNNGV. The ends were cut back, 0 bases at V and 1 base at J, with 12 bases in the middle. CDR3 length: 16 amino acids. CDR3 residues: CASSLDRGMGNTEAFF. CDR3 coding DNA: TGTGCCAGCAGCTTAGATCGGGGGATGGGGAACACTGAAGCTTTCTTT.

This clone occurred once. V is TRBV27 and J is TRBJ1-2; TRBD1 is a possible D gene (6 bases). CDR3 length: 14 residues. The V gene lost 4 bases and the J gene lost 1 base, with 10 bases spanning the gap. Germline CDR1 reads MNHEY; CDR2 reads SMNVEV (reference sequence). CDR3 in DNA: TGTGCCAGCAGTTCCCAGGGGATTAACTATGGCTACACCTTC. Amino acids: CASSSQGINYGYTF.

The gene calls are TRBV5-4 and TRBJ1-2; D is possibly TRBD1 (5 bases). CDR1 and CDR2 from the germline V gene are SGHNT and YYREEE (reference sequence). V was pared by 4 bases and J by 8 bases, with 15 bases between. The CDR3 totals 13 residues. The DNA for the CDR3 is TGTGCCAGCAGCCCGGACACGCCCCGGGGCTACACCTTC. Residues: CASSPDTPRGYTF.

CDR3 protein: CASSGPAGGLNTEAFF. CDR3 coding DNA: TGTGCCAGCAGCGGCCCCGCGGGGGGGCTGAACACTGAAGCTTTCTTT. The V and J genes are TRBV7-8 and TRBJ1-1; D perhaps matches TRBD1 (6 bases). Germline CDR1 is SGHVS and CDR2 is FQNEAQ. This CDR3 is 16 amino acids long. The germline V and J ends were trimmed by 5 bases and 0 bases, with 16 bases remaining between them.

This sequence joins TRBV6-1 and TRBJ1-2; TRBD1 matches at 7 bases. This CDR3 spans 14 amino acids. J lost 4 bases, V lost 4 bases, and 6 bases had no gene match. Germline CDR1 reads MNHNS; CDR2 reads SASEGT. CDR3 sequence reads: CASSGEGQFYGYTF. In DNA form, the CDR3 reads TGTGCCAGCAGTGGAGAGGGACAGTTCTATGGCTACACCTTC.

This clone has only one observation. Relative to the germline gene, one junction end is altered; a read error may explain this. The CDR3 DNA is TGTGCCTGGAGTGGAGGATTCGACTATGGCTCCACCTTC. Its translation is CAWSGGFDYGSTF. The chain couples TRBV30 to TRBJ1-2; D is ambiguous. Looked up from germline, CDR1 is GTSNPN and CDR2 is SVGIG (reference sequence). CDR3 length: 13 residues.

J is TRBJ2-3 and V is TRBV18; D call uncertain. The germline CDR1 and CDR2 sequences are KGHSH and LQKENI. V dropped 6 bases and J dropped 2 bases, with 9 bases sitting between them. The CDR3 covers 13 residues. The CDR3 protein is CASSDGVTDTQYF. The DNA of the CDR3 is TGTGCCAGCTCCGACGGCGTCACAGATACGCAGTATTTT.

This chain uses TRBV5-5 with TRBJ2-7; D unresolved. CDR3 length equals 14 residues. CDR1 SGHKS and CDR2 YYEKEE come from the germline V gene (reference sequence). The ends were cut back, 0 bases at V and 1 base at J, with 8 bases in the middle. The CDR3 DNA reads TGTGCCAGCAGCTTGGGACCCCATTCCTACGAGCAGTACTTC. This sequence encodes CASSLGPHSYEQYF.

This clone was detected only once. Other DNA sequences in the sample encode the same CDR3. The chain combines TRBV28 with TRBJ1-2, with unresolved D. Germline lookup yields CDR1 MDHEN and CDR2 SYDVKM. The CDR3 runs 12 residues. The germline V and J ends were trimmed by 5 bases and 2 bases, with 6 bases remaining between them. CDR3 protein: CASSRENYGYTF. In nucleotides, the CDR3 is TGTGCCAGCAGTCGAGAAAACTATGGCTACACCTTC.

V is TRBV5-1 and J is TRBJ2-5; 7 bases are a match to TRBD1. This CDR3 region has 15 residues. The germline V gene has CDR1 SGHRS and CDR2 YFSETQ. J was trimmed by 2 bases and V by 5 bases; bases with no gene match: 9. In nucleotides, the CDR3 is TGCGCCAGCAGTACAGGGGAGAGTGGGCAAGAGACCCAGTACTTC. This encodes CASSTGESGQETQYF.

For this clone: Other DNA sequences in the sample encode the same CDR3. V usage is TRBV5-1 and J usage is TRBJ1-1, with 9 bases lining up with TRBD1. This CDR3 contains 14 residues. The ends lost 4 bases at V and 5 bases at J; junction bases unmatched: 6. CDR1 is SGHRS and CDR2 is YFSETQ in the germline V gene. In DNA, the CDR3 is TGCGCCAGCAGCCTACAGGGGGCCGGGACTGAAGCTTTCTTT. Protein product: CASSLQGAGTEAFF.

The chain is built from TRBV27 and TRBJ2-3; weak D call: TRBD2 (5 bases). The CDR3 spans 15 residues. In germline, CDR1 is MNHEY, CDR2 SMNVEV (reference sequence). V was clipped by 2 bases and J by 1 base, with 10 bases between them. The CDR3 DNA is TGTGCCAGCAGTTTAAGACGGGAAGGCACAGATACGCAGTATTTT. This translates into CASSLRREGTDTQYF.

This clone was recorded a few times. This rearrangement joins TRBV11-3 to TRBJ2-6; D is possibly TRBD1 or TRBD2 (5 bases each). This CDR3 comprises 17 residues. CDR1 and CDR2 from the germline V gene are SGHNT and YENEEA. Trimming removed 3 bases at V and 0 bases at J, with 12 bases between. The CDR3 coding sequence is TGTGCCAGCAGCTTCCCGGGACCTTTCTCTGGGGCCAACGTCCTGACTTTC. It is translated as CASSFPGPFSGANVLTF.

This clone has only a few counts. The rearrangement uses TRBV28 and TRBJ2-7, with TRBD2 as a possible D gene (6 bases). Germline assignment: CDR1 MDHEN and CDR2 SYDVKM. V was clipped by 5 bases and J by 4 bases, with 15 bases between them. The CDR3 extends over 14 amino acids. Written as DNA, the CDR3 is TGTGCCAGCAGTCGGGGCGGGAAGGCATACGAGCAGTACTTC. It specifies CASSRGGKAYEQYF.

The chain recombines TRBV28 with TRBJ1-1; D might be TRBD1 (5 bases). CDR1 is MDHEN, CDR2 SYDVKM, per germline. V lost 5 bases and J lost 5, with 18 bases in between. This CDR3 contains 15 residues. The CDR3 protein is CASSTGTWTGTEAFF. In DNA, the CDR3 is TGTGCCAGCAGTACCGGGACCTGGACGGGGACTGAAGCTTTCTTT.

This clone was detected a few times. The chain carries TRBV9 and TRBJ2-5, with D perhaps matching TRBD2 (7 bases). The CDR3 runs 16 residues. The germline V gene encodes CDR1 SGDLS and CDR2 YYNGEE. The V and J ends lost 4 bases and 5 bases respectively, with 21 bases between them. This CDR3 is CASSPQISGGQETQYF. The CDR3 nucleotides read TGTGCCAGCAGCCCACAGATTTCGGGGGGCCAGGAGACCCAGTACTTC.

This clone was seen a single time. The chain recombines TRBV11-2 with TRBJ2-3, with D perhaps TRBD2 (5 bases). Per the germline V gene, CDR1 is SGHAT and CDR2 is FQNNGV. Trimming took 1 base from V and 2 from J, leaving 10 bases between them. The CDR3 covers 15 residues. The CDR3 DNA sequence: TGTGCCAGCAGCTTAGGGACTGTTTACACAGATACGCAGTATTTT. Translated, it gives CASSLGTVYTDTQYF.

The chain employs TRBV2 and TRBJ1-5; 9 nucleotides agree with TRBD1. The germline V gene has CDR1 SNHLY and CDR2 FYNNEI. The CDR3 length is 18 residues. Trimming cost V 6 bases and J 4 bases; bases outside gene matches: 16. In DNA form, the CDR3 reads TGTGCCAGCAGCGCCAAATCGTTTGGGACAGGGTTTAATCAGCCCCAGCATTTT. Amino acids: CASSAKSFGTGFNQPQHF.

This sequence joins TRBV6-6 and TRBJ1-2; 10 bases map to TRBD1. Trimming took 7 bases from V and 2 from J; bases not matched to a gene: 4. Germline V CDR1 and CDR2: MNHNY, SVGAGI (reference sequence). The CDR3 contains 14 residues. CDR3 loop: CASNVDRGNYGYTF. For the CDR3, the DNA is TGTGCCAGCAACGTGGACAGGGGGAACTATGGCTACACCTTC.

The rearrangement links TRBV11-2 to TRBJ2-7; 9 bases match TRBD1. The CDR3 length is 15 residues. V shed 1 base, J shed 9 bases, and the junction held 10 bases outside the gene matches. Looked up from germline, CDR1 is SGHAT and CDR2 is FQNNGV. The CDR3 sequence is CASSLGGQGHLGQYF. The DNA of the CDR3 is TGTGCCAGCAGCTTAGGGGGACAGGGTCACTTAGGGCAGTACTTC.

The rearrangement links TRBV10-3 to TRBJ2-6, with D possibly TRBD1 on 5 matching bases. V was shortened by 3 bases and J by 1 base, with 10 bases between the two germline ends. CDR1 is ENHRY and CDR2 is SYGVKD in the germline V gene. The CDR3 has 16 residues. This chain's CDR3 is CAISESRGSGANVLTF. CDR3 bases: TGTGCCATCAGTGAATCAAGGGGTTCTGGGGCCAACGTCCTGACTTTC.

V usage is TRBV4-2 and J usage is TRBJ1-1; tentatively, D is TRBD1 (5 bases). Germline values: CDR1 LGHNA, CDR2 YNFKEQ. Trimming left V 8 bases short and J 1 base short, with 8 bases between. The CDR3 loop spans 12 amino acids. The CDR3: CASATENTEAFF. The CDR3 DNA reads TGTGCCAGCGCGACAGAGAACACTGAAGCTTTCTTT.